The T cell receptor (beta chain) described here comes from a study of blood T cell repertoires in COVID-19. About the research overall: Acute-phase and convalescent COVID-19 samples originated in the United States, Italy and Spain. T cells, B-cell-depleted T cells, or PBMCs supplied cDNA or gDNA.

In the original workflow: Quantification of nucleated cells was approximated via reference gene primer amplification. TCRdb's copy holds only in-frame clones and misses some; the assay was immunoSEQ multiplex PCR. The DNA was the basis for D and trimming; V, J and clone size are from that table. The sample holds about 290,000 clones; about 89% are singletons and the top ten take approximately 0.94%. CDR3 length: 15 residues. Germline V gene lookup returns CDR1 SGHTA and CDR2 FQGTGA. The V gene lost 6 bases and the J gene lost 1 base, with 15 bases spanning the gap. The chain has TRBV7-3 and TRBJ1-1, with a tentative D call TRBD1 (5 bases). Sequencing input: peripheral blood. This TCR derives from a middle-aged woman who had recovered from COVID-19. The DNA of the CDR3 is TGTGCCAGCAGGTTACAGGACATTCCGAACACTGAAGCTTTCTTT. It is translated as CASRLQDIPNTEAFF.